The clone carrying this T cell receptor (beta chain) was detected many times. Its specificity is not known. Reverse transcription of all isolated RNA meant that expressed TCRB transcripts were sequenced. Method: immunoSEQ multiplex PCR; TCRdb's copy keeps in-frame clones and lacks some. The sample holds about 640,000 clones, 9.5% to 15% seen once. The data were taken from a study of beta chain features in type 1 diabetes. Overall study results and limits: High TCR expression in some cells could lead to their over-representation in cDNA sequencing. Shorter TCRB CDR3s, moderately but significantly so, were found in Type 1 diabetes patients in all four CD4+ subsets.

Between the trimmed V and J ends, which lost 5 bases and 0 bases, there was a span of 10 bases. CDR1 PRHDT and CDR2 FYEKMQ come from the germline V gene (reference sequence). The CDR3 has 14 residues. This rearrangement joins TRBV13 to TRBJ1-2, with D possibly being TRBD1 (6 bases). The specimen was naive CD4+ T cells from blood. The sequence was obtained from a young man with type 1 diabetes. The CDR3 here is CASSPRTANYGYTF. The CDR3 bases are TGTGCCAGCAGCCCCCGGACAGCTAACTATGGCTACACCTTC. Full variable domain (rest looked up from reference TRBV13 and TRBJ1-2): AAGVIQSPRHLIKEKRETATLKCYPIPRHDTVYWYQQGPGQDPQFLISFYEKMQSDKGSIPDRFSAQQFSDYHSELNMSSLELGDSALYFCASSPRTANYGYTFGSGTRLTVV.